These 7 T cell receptor beta chains were sequenced from one sample in a study of identical twins. One entry per CDR3 protein, called by TCRdb with MiXCR from the 5' RACE reads. The sample has around 340,000 distinct CDR3 sequences, roughly an eighth seen once; the top ten hold 6% to 9%. These data were also reused for a study on yellow fever vaccine responses in identical twins.

The sample taken for sequencing was CD8+ T cells sorted from blood. The receptors originated from a woman between 18 and 29 years old in good health.

This clonotype occurred once. The V and J genes are TRBV28 and TRBJ2-7, with 8 bases identical to TRBD2. V shed 4 bases and J 6 bases; nucleotides not matched to a gene: 8. This CDR3 comprises 14 residues. Germline lookup yields CDR1 MDHEN and CDR2 SYDVKM. In nucleotides, the CDR3 is TGTGCCAGCAGTTCCCGGGGGGGTCAGCGCGAGCAGTACTTC. This sequence encodes CASSSRGGQREQYF.

The rearrangement uses TRBV3-1 and TRBJ2-3; 16 bases fit TRBD2. Losses at the gene ends were 1 base for V and 6 bases for J; bases not matched to a gene: 7. The CDR3 spans 18 residues. Germline CDR1 LGHDT, CDR2 YNNKEL (reference sequence). This CDR3 is CASSQVAGTSGGADTQYF. The CDR3 nucleotides are TGTGCCAGCAGCCAAGTCGCCGGGACTAGCGGGGGGGCTGATACGCAGTATTTT.

This clonotype has more than one count but fewer than ten. V usage is TRBV20-1 and J usage is TRBJ2-5; D remains ambiguous. Looked up from germline, CDR1 is DFQATT and CDR2 is SNEGSKA (reference sequence). V was clipped by 1 base and J by 5 bases, with 14 bases between them. The CDR3 contains 14 residues. CDR3 sequence: CSARGLSDLETQYF. The DNA for the CDR3 is TGCAGTGCTAGAGGTCTGAGTGACTTGGAGACCCAGTACTTC.

This clonotype was observed many times. V is TRBV15 and J is TRBJ2-1, with 7 bases lining up with TRBD2. This CDR3 region has 16 residues. The V segment lost 0 bases and the J segment 5 bases; nucleotides outside the gene matches: 7. CDR1 is LNHNV and CDR2 is YYDKDF in the germline V gene (reference sequence). CDR3 in amino acids: CATSREKGLGNNEQFF. In DNA form, the CDR3 reads TGTGCCACCAGCAGAGAAAAAGGACTAGGGAACAATGAGCAGTTCTTC.

This clonotype was found a few times. The chain has TRBV12-3 or TRBV12-4 and TRBJ1-5; 9 bases align to TRBD1. The CDR3 is 16 amino acids. Trimming at V came to 6 bases and at J to 0 bases, leaving 6 bases not matched to a gene. The CDR3 here is CASSGTGLHSNQPQHF. The CDR3 coding sequence is TGTGCCAGCAGCGGGACAGGGCTCCATAGCAATCAGCCCCAGCATTTT.

The chain is built from TRBV28 and TRBJ2-7; D is undetermined. Germline values: CDR1 MDHEN, CDR2 SYDVKM. The CDR3 runs 14 residues. Trimming stripped 7 bases from V and 7 bases from J, with 20 bases between. In DNA, the CDR3 is TGTGCCAGCAATACCTATTGGGGATATGAAGAGCAGTACTTC. This codes for CASNTYWGYEEQYF. Using reference TRBV28 and TRBJ2-7 for the parts outside the CDR3, the full variable domain is DVKVTQSSRYLVKRTGEKVFLECVQDMDHENMFWYRQDPGLGLRLIYFSYDVKMKEKGDIPEGYSVSREKKERFSLILESASTNQTSMYLCASNTYWGYEEQYFGPGTRLTVT.

In this sample, this clonotype turned up a few times. V gene TRBV7-2 combines with J gene TRBJ2-7; the D is unclear. The CDR3 runs to 13 residues. Trimming shortened V by 4 bases and J by 0 bases, and 7 bases separated the two germline ends. Germline-derived CDR1 and CDR2 are SGHTA and FQGNSA. The DNA for the CDR3 is TGTGCCAGCAGCTGGGCCCACTCCTACGAGCAGTACGTC. Translated, it gives CASSWAHSYEQYV.